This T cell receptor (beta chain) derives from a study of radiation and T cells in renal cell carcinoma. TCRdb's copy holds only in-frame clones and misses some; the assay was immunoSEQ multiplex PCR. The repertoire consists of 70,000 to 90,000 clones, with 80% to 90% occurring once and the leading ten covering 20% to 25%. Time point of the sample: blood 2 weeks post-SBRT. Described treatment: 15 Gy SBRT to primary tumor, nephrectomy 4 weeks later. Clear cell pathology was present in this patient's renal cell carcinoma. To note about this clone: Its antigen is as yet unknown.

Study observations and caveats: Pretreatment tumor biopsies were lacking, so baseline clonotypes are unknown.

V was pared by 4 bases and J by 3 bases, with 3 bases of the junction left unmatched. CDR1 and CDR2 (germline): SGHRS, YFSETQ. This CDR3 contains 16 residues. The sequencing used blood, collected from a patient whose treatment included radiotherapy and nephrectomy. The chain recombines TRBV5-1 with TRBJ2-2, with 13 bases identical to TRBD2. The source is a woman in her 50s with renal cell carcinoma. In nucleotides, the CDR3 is TGCGCCAGCAGCAAGACTAGCGGGGGGTACACCGGGGAGCTGTTTTTT. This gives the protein CASSKTSGGYTGELFF.